This TCR beta chain was recovered during a study of metastatic and nonmetastatic thyroid tumors. Germline V gene lookup returns CDR1 SNHLY and CDR2 FYNNEI. V was cut by 3 bases and J by 5 bases, with 10 bases left in between. The CDR3 consists of 13 residues. All patients reached thyroid surgery having received no treatment beforehand. MiXCR reprocessed the PCR reads for TCRdb. The sample holds 7,000 to 9,500 clones, roughly 14% seen once. This clone came up many times. The source is a female donor with papillary thyroid cancer or a benign thyroid nodule (not recorded which). Some clones in this sample may be carry-over from other donors' samples. Sequencing used blood. The rearrangement uses TRBV2 and TRBJ2-5; D is undetermined. The CDR3, as DNA: TGTGCCAGCAGTGAGGTCCACGGGGAGACCCAGTACTTC. Translated, it gives CASSEVHGETQYF.